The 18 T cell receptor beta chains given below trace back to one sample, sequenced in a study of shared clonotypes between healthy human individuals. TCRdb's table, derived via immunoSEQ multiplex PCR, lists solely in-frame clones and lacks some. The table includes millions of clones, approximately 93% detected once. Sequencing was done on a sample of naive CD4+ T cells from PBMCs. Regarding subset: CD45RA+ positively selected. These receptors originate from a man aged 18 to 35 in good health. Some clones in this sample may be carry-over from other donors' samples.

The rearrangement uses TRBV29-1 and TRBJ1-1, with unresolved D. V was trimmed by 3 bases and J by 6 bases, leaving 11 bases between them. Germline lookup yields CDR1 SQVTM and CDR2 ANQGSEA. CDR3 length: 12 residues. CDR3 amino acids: CSVELWGSEAFF. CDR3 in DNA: TGCAGCGTTGAGTTATGGGGTTCTGAAGCTTTCTTT. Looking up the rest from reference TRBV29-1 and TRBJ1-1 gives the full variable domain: SAVISQKPSRDICQRGTSLTIQCQVDSQVTMMFWYRQQPGQSLTLIATANQGSEATYESGFVIDKFPISRPNLTFSTLTVSNMSPEDSSIYLCSVELWGSEAFFGQGTRLTVV.

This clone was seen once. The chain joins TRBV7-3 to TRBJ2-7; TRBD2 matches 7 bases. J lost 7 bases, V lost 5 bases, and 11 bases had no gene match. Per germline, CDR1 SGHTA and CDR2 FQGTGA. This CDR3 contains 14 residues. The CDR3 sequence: CASSPRRGTGEQYF. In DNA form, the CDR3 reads TGTGCCAGCAGCCCAAGGCGGGGGACTGGGGAGCAGTACTTC.

CDR3 residues: CASSPTSGRSYEQYF. The CDR3, as DNA: TGTGCCAGCTCACCCACTAGCGGCCGCTCCTACGAGCAGTACTTC. The V and J genes are TRBV18 and TRBJ2-7, with 8 bases that match TRBD2. V lost 3 bases, J lost 0 bases, and 4 bases stayed unmatched. Germline V CDR1 and CDR2: KGHSH, LQKENI. The CDR3 spans 15 residues. The complete variable domain, with remaining parts taken from reference TRBV18 and TRBJ2-7, reads NAGVMQNPRHLVRRRGQEARLRCSPMKGHSHVYWYRQLPEEGLKFMVYLQKENIIDESGMPKERFSAEFPKEGPSILRIQQVVRGDSAAYFCASSPTSGRSYEQYFGPGTRLTVT.

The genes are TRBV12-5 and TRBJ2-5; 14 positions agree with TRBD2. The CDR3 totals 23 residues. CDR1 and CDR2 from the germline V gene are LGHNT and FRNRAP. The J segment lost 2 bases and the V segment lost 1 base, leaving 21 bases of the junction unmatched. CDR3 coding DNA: TGTGCTAGTGGTTTGGCCGCGACAGGCGCAACCGGGACTAGCGGGAGTGTACAAGAGACCCAGTACTTC. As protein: CASGLAATGATGTSGSVQETQYF.

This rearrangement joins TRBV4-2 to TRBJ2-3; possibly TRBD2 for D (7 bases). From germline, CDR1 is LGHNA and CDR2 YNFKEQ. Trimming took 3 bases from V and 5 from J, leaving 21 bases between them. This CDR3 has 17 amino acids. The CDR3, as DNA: TGTGCCAGCAGCCAGGTCGGGGGGCGGGAGTACGTAGATACGCAGTATTTT. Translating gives CASSQVGGREYVDTQYF.

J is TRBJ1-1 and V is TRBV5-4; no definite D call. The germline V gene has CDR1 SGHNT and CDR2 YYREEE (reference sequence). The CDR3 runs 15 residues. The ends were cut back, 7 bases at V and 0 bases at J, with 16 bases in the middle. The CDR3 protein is CASANGVSLNTEAFF. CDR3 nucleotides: TGTGCCAGCGCTAACGGGGTATCCTTGAACACTGAAGCTTTCTTT.

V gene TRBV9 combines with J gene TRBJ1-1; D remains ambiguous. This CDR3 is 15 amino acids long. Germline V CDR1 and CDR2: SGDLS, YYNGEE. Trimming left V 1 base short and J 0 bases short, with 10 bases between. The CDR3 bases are TGTGCCAGCAGCGTAATCGTGAACATGAACACTGAAGCTTTCTTT. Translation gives CASSVIVNMNTEAFF.

CDR3: CASSPPVGSTNYGYTF. DNA of the CDR3: TGCGCCAGCAGCCCCCCGGTTGGGAGTACTAACTATGGCTACACCTTC. The V gene is TRBV5-1, the J gene TRBJ1-2; D not certain. The CDR3 consists of 16 residues. The V end lost 4 bases, the J end lost 0 bases, and 16 bases lay between the germline ends. Germline loops: CDR1 SGHRS, CDR2 YFSETQ.

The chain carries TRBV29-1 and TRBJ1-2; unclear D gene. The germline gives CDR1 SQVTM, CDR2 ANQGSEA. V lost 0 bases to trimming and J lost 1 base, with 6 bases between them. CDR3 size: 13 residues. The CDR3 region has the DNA TGCAGCGTTGAAGATGACTATAACTATGGCTACACCTTC. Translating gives CSVEDDYNYGYTF.

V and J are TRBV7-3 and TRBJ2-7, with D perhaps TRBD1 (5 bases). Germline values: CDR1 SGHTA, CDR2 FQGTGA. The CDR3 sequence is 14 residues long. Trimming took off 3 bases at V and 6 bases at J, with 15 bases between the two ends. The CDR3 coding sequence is TGTGCCAGCAGCTTTGCTGGGGCCCCCGGCGAGCAGTACTTC. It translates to CASSFAGAPGEQYF. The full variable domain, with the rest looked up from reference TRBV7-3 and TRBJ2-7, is GAGVSQTPSNKVTEKGKYVELRCDPISGHTALYWYRQSLGQGPEFLIYFQGTGAADDSGLPNDRFFAVRPEGSVSTLKIQRTERGDSAVYLCASSFAGAPGEQYFGPGTRLTVT.

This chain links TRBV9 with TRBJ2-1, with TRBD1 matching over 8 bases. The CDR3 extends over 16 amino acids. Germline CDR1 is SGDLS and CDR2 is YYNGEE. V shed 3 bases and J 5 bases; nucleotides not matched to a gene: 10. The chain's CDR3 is CASSAGGKRANNEQFF. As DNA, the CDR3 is TGTGCCAGCAGCGCAGGGGGCAAGCGGGCTAACAATGAGCAGTTCTTC.

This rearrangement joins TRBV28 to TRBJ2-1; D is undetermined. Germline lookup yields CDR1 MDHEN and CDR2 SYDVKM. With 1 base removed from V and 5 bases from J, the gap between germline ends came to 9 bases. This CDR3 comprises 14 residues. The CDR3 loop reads CASSLYGSNNEQFF. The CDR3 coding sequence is TGTGCCAGCAGTTTATATGGTTCGAACAATGAGCAGTTCTTC.

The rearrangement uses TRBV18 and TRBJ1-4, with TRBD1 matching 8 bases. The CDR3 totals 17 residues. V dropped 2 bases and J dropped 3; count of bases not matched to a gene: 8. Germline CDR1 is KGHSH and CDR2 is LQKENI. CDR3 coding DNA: TGTGCCAGCTCACCAACTTTGATACAGGGGGCTAATGAAAAACTGTTTTTT. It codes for CASSPTLIQGANEKLFF.

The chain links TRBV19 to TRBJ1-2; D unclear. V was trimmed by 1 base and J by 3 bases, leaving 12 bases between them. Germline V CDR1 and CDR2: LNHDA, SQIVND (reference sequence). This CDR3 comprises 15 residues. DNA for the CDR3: TGTGCCAGTAGTATAGGGGGAGACGGTCACTATGGCTACACCTTC. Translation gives CASSIGGDGHYGYTF.

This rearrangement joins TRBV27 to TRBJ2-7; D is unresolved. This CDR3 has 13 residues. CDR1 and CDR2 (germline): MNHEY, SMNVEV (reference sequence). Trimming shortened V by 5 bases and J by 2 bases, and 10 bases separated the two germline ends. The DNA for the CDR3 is TGTGCCAGCAGTCGATTCGGGCCCTACGAGCAGTACTTC. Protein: CASSRFGPYEQYF.

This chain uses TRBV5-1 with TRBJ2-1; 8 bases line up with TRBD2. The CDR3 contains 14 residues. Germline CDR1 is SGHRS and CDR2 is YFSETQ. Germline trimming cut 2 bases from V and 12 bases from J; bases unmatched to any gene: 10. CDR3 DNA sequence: TGCGCCAGCAGCTTTTCAGCGGGAGACCATCGGCAGTTCTTC. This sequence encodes CASSFSAGDHRQFF.

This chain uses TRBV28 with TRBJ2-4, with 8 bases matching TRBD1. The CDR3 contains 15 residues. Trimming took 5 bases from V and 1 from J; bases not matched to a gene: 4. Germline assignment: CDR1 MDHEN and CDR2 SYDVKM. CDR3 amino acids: CASSAGGAAKNIQYF. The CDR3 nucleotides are TGTGCCAGCAGTGCAGGGGGCGCGGCCAAAAACATTCAGTACTTC. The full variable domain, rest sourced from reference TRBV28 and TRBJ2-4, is DVKVTQSSRYLVKRTGEKVFLECVQDMDHENMFWYRQDPGLGLRLIYFSYDVKMKEKGDIPEGYSVSREKKERFSLILESASTNQTSMYLCASSAGGAAKNIQYFGAGTRLSVL.

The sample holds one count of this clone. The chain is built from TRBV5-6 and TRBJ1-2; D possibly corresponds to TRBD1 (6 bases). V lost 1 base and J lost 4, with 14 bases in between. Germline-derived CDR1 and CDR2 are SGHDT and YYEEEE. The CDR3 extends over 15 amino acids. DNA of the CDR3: TGTGCCAGCAGCTTGCGGGGGGCGCTTGGCTATGGCTACACCTTC. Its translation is CASSLRGALGYGYTF.